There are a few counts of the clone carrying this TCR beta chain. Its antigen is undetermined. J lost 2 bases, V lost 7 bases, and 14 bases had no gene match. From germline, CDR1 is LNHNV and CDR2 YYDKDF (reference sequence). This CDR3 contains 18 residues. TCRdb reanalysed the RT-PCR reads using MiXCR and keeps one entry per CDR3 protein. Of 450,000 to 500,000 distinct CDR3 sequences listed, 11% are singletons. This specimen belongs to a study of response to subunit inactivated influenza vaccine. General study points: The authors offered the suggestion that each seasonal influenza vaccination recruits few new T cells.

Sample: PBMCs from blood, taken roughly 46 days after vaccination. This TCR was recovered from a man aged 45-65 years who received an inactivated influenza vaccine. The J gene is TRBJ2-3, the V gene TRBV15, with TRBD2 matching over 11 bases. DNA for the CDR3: TGTGCCACCATCAACCTTCGACTAGCGGGAAGTAACACAGATACGCAGTATTTT. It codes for CATINLRLAGSNTDTQYF.